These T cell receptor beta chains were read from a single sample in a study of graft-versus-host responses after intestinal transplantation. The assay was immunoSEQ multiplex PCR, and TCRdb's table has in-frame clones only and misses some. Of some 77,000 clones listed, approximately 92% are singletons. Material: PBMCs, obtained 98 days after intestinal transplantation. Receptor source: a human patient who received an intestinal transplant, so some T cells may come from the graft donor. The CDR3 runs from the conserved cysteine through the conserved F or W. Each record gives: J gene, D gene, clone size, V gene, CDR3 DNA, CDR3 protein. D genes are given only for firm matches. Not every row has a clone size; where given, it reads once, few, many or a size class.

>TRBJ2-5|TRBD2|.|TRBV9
TGTGCCAGCAGCGTAGGACTAGCGGACCAAGAGACCCAGTACTTC
CASSVGLADQETQYF
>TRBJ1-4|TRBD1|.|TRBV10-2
TGCGCCAGCGCAAACCTTAGGGGGCGGCTGTTTTTT
CASANLRGRLFF
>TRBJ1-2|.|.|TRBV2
TGTGCCAGCAGTACCCTCGGACAGCCTCCTTTGAGCTATGGCTACACCTTC
CASSTLGQPPLSYGYTF
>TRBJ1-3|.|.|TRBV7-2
TGTGCCAGCAGCTTAAGCCAGGGTGGAAACACCATATATTTT
CASSLSQGGNTIYF
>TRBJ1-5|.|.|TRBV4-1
TGCGCCAGCAGCCAAGAGACCGGGGGCGGTCAGCCCCAGCATTTT
CASSQETGGGQPQHF
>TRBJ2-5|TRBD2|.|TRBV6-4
TGTGCCAGCAGTGACTCTAGCGGGGAAGAGACCCAGTACTTC
CASSDSSGEETQYF
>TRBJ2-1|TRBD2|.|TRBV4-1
TGCGCCAGCAGCCAACTAGCGGGAGGATACAATGAGCAGTTCTTC
CASSQLAGGYNEQFF
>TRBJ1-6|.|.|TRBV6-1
TGTGCCAGCAGTGAAACAGGGAGTAGTGATTCACCCCTCCACTTT
CASSETGSSDSPLHF
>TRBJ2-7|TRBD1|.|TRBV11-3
TGTGCCAGCAGCCCGAGGGACAGCCCCTACGAGCAGTACTTC
CASSPRDSPYEQYF
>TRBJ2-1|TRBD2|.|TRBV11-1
TGTGCCAGCAGCTTACGGATACTAGCGGGTACCGACAATGGGCAGTTCTTC
CASSLRILAGTDNGQFF
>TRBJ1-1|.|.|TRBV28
TGTGCCACCACAGGGCTCGAAGCTTTCTTT
CATTGLEAFF
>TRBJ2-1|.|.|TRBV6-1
TGTGCCAGCAGAGGGCAGTTCAATGAGCAGTTCTTC
CASRGQFNEQFF
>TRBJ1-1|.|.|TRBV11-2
TGTGCCAGCAGCCCAGGGGCAAGCCCTGAAGCTTTCTTT
CASSPGASPEAFF
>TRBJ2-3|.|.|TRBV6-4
TGTGCCAGCAGTGAAAGGGGACTTACTGGCACAGATACGCAGTATTTT
CASSERGLTGTDTQYF
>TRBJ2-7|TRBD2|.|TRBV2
TGTGCCAGCAGTGAGCTAGCGGGCCCCTACGAGCAGTACTTC
CASSELAGPYEQYF
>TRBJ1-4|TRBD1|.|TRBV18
TGTGCCAGCTCACCACCCGGGACAGGGGGCATTCCTAATGAAAAACTGTTTTTT
CASSPPGTGGIPNEKLFF
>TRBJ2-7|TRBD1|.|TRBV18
TGTGCCAGCTCGAGGGACAGTTCCTACGAGCAGTACTTC
CASSRDSSYEQYF
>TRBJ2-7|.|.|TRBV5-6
TGTGCCAGCAGCTTGATGTCCCCCCTCGAGCAGTACTTC
CASSLMSPLEQYF
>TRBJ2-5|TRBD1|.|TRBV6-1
TGTGCCAGCAACGGACAGGCCCAAGAGACCCAGTACTTC
CASNGQAQETQYF
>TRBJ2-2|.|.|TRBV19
TGTGCCAGCAGCCGCAGGGAGTGGTGGGACACCGGGGAGCTGTTTTTT
CASSRREWWDTGELFF
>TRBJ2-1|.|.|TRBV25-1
TGTGCCAGCAGCCCGAGCGATGAGCAGTTCTTC
CASSPSDEQFF
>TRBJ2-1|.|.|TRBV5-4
TGTGCCAGCAGCTTCCCATTAAACGGCGAGCAGTTCTTC
CASSFPLNGEQFF
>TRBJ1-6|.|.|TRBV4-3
TGCGCCAGCAGCCAAACGGGCGACATTAATAATTCACCCCTCCACTTT
CASSQTGDINNSPLHF
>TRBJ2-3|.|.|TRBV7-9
TGTGCCAGCAGCTTATTGACCGGAGATACGCAGTATTTT
CASSLLTGDTQYF
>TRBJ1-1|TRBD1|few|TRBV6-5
TGTGCCAGCAGTTTAACGGGACAGCACACTGAAGCTTTCTTT
CASSLTGQHTEAFF
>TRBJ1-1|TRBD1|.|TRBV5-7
TGTGCCAGCAGCCTCCCAGTGGGACAGGCGAACACTGAAGCTTTCTTT
CASSLPVGQANTEAFF
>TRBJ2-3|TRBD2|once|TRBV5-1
TGCGCCAGCGCCCTGACTAGCGGGGATACAGATACGCAGTATTTT
CASALTSGDTDTQYF
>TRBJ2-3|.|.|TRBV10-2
TGCGCCAGCAGCGTAACGGGGGGCAGATATCCAGATACGCAGTATTTT
CASSVTGGRYPDTQYF
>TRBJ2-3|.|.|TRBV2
TGTGCCAGCAGTGATTTTGGGGGCACAGATACGCAGTATTTT
CASSDFGGTDTQYF
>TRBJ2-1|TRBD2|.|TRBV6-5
TGTGCCAGCTCCCTCACGCCGGGGGGGTTACGTGAGCAGTTCTTC
CASSLTPGGLREQFF
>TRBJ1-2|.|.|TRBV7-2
TGTGCCAGCAGCGACCCCGGCTGGAACTATAACTATGGCTACACCTTC
CASSDPGWNYNYGYTF
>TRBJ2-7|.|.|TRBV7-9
TGTGCCAGCAGCGACCGCCGGGGGCCGTTCTACGAGCAGTACTTC
CASSDRRGPFYEQYF
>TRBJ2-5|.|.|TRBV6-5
TGTGCCAGCAGTCCCTTAGTAGGGGGAGGCGAGACCCAGTACTTC
CASSPLVGGGETQYF
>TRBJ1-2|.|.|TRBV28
TGTGCCAGCAGCCGCGGACAGCCTAACTATGGCTACACCTTC
CASSRGQPNYGYTF
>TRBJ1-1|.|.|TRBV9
TGTGCCAGCAGCGTAGTCGAGGGTGGGTACACTGAAGCTTTCTTT
CASSVVEGGYTEAFF
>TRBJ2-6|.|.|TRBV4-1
TGCGCCAGCAGCCAAGATACTCCGGGTCCCGGTGGGGCCAACGTCCTGACTTTC
CASSQDTPGPGGANVLTF
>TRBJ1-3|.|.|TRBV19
TGTGCCAGTACCCAAGTGTATTACTGGGGCTCTGGAAACACCATATATTTT
CASTQVYYWGSGNTIYF
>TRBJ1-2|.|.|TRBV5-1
TGCGCCAGCAGCTCCCAGGGAGAACCTAACTATGGCTACACCTTC
CASSSQGEPNYGYTF
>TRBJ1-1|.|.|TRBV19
TGTGCCAGTAGTATCAGGAACACTGAAGCTTTCTTT
CASSIRNTEAFF
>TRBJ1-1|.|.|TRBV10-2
TGCGCCAGCAGCCCTTGCTGGGGCACTGAAGCTTTCTTT
CASSPCWGTEAFF
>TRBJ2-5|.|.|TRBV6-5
TGTGCCAGCAGTTACTCCGTCGGGGAAGAGACCCAGTACTTC
CASSYSVGEETQYF
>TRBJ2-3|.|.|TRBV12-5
TGTGCTAGTGGTTTTGAGCCGCCAAAGGGGTGGCCCCCTACAGATACGCAGTATTTT
CASGFEPPKGWPPTDTQYF
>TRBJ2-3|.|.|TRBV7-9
TGTGCCAGCAGCTTAGGCCTTAGCACAGATACGCAGTATTTT
CASSLGLSTDTQYF
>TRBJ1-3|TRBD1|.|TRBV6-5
TGTGCCAGCAGTGGGACAGGGTGGTCTGGAAACACCATATATTTT
CASSGTGWSGNTIYF
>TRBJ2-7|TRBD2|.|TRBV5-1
TGCGCCAGCAGCCCCCTAACTCGGGGAGGGGACGAGCAGTACTTC
CASSPLTRGGDEQYF
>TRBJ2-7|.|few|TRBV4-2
TGTGCCAGCAGCCAAGATAGCGGAAGCTCCTACGAGCAGTACTTC
CASSQDSGSSYEQYF
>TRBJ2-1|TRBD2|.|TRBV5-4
TGTGCCAGCAGCTTGGCCCTTAGCGGGAGTAGTCGTGAGCAGTTCTTC
CASSLALSGSSREQFF
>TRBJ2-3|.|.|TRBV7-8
TGTGCCAGCAGCTTAGCTTTAACTAGCCTCACAGATACGCAGTATTTT
CASSLALTSLTDTQYF
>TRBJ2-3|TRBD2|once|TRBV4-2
TGTGCCAGCAGCTTTGAACTAGCGGGAGGGCTCCGAGATACGCAGTATTTT
CASSFELAGGLRDTQYF
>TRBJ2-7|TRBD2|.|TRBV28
TGTGCCAGCAAGGGGACTAGCGCGTACGAGCAGTACTTC
CASKGTSAYEQYF
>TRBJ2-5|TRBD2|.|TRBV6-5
TGTGCCAGCAGTAGGACTAGCGGGATCCAAGAGACCCAGTACTTC
CASSRTSGIQETQYF
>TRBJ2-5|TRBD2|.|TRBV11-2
TGTGCCAGCAGCTTAGATCGACTAGCGGGATACCAAGAGACCCAGTACTTC
CASSLDRLAGYQETQYF